This T cell receptor beta chain was obtained from a study of shared clonotypes between healthy human individuals. CD8 cells classed as naive were CD45RO-negative and positively selected for CCR7, excluding terminally differentiated effector memory CD45RA+ cells. General study points: In general, naive subsets displayed greater estimated richness than memory subsets did. Specimens sampled were limited to blood, with tissue repertoires likely differing. When compared with the clonotypes that were shared by all four sorted-subset donors, the non-shared clonotypes turned out to have lower generation probabilities.

CDR3 length equals 18 residues. Some clones are missing from TCRdb's copy, which holds only in-frame ones; the method was immunoSEQ multiplex PCR. Here the sample spans under 1 million clones, 90% to 95% being singletons. Comments on this clone: Its specificity is not known.

This rearrangement joins TRBV21-1 to TRBJ2-3; TRBD2, the table's D call, lacks a check against the DNA. TRBV21-1 is noted as a pseudogene. The clonotype originates from a man between 25 and 39 years old in good health. Source material: naive CD8+ T cells sorted from blood. DNA for the CDR3: TGTGCCAGCAGCAAAGTCTGGGGGACTAGCGGGAGCCCAGATACGCAGTATTTT. Residues: CASSKVWGTSGSPDTQYF.